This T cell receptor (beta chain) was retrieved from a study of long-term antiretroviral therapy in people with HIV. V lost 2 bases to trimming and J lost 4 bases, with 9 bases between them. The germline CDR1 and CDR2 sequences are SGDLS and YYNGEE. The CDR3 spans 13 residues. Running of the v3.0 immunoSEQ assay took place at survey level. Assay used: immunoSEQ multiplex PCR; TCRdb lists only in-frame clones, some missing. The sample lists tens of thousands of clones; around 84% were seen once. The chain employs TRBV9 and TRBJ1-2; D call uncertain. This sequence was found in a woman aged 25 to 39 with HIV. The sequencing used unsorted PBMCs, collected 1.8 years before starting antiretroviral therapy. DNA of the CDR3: TGTGCCAGCAGCGTTTCGGGAGGCTATGGCTACACCTTC. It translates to CASSVSGGYGYTF.